Described below is a single T cell receptor beta chain sequence and its context. What antigen it recognizes has not been identified. Nothing much larger sits one base from this clone, and base qualities are not available. This entry belongs to a study of T cell responses to AZD1222 COVID-19 vaccine (dated by TCRdb to about 2021). Background on the whole study: TCR sequencing was performed for about 240 trial participants, of whom 200 to 220 were given two doses of AZD1222 and around 25 were given two doses of MenACWY control vaccine. Trial participants were enrolled by age into 18-55, 56-69 and 70-plus year subgroups, with approximately 150, 28 and 58 TCR-sequenced participants respectively. Results and caveats for the whole study, not just this receptor: A significant rise in spike-specific TCR breadth and depth was observed after two AZD1222 doses relative to day 0 and relative to MenACWY recipients. The 56-69-year group was small, and its depth increase did not reach significance, likely because of low power. The whole spike protein was spanned by vaccine-associated CD4 TCRs, and dominant responses were seen in regions 160-218 and 743-854. Reportedly, close to half of the unique spike-specific TCRs recognized epitopes lying outside the regions that are mutated in the B.1.351 and B.1.1.7 variants. Because no samples from the day 14 peak response were available, repertoires could be characterized only after the peak T cell response. Participants were mostly white British, with more females than males. The authors suggested clonal diversity may have been underestimated. Only five to seven AZD1222 recipients were SARS-CoV-2 seropositive at baseline, limiting conclusions about previously exposed vaccinees.

For CDR1 and CDR2, the germline V gene lists SGHAT and FQNNGV. The CDR3 contains 16 residues, cysteine and phenylalanine counted. This entry keeps only the CDR3 DNA: 48 bases, framed from base 1. The trim is 1 base for V and 3 bases for J, with a gap of 12 bases between the germline ends. What this sample's time point label stands for: about 28 days (+/-7) after the second vaccine dose. AZD1222 recipients given second doses at about 4 weeks or at about 12 weeks were pooled, since spike-specific TCR depth and breadth were not found to differ between the two schedules. The vaccinee samples were drawn from two UK trials, COV001 and COV002, one of which was a single-blind randomized controlled phase 2/3 trial testing AZD1222 (ChAdOx1 nCoV-19) in healthy adults. For TCRbeta chain sequencing, PBMC samples from trial participants were taken at day 0 and at day 28 after the second dose. The CDR3 regions of human TCRbeta chains were analyzed by immunosequencing. As for how the authors treated the data: TCRs in the repertoires were matched against a reference library of SARS-CoV-2-specific TCRs that had been generated with the MIRA antigen-specificity platform. Breadth meant the fraction of unique TCRs that were SARS-CoV-2-associated, whereas depth meant the fraction of total T cells that were SARS-CoV-2-associated. Using the MIRA data, each spike-specific TCR was mapped to the spike region that the TCR reacts to and placed in a CD4 or CD8 class. Log10-transformed breadth and depth values were compared by one-way ANOVA with Sidak's multiple comparisons tests. Held by TCRdb, this immuneACCESS table contains in-frame sequences only and omits some clones. Under half of the omission traces to an unresolved V gene where checked; the cause of the rest is unknown. V and J calls and clone size are as listed in that table; D and trimming were resolved from the DNA. This sample gives approximately 150,000 clones in total; 75% to 95% of them show up just once. About 1.9% of the sample belongs to the ten largest clones.

The sequence is built from TRBV11-2 and TRBJ2-2; TRBD2 is possibly the D segment (6 matching bases). The sequenced sample was peripheral blood, obtained 28 days after the second AZD1222 dose. This sequence originates from an adult who received the AZD1222 COVID-19 vaccine. The DNA sequence follows: TGTGCCAGCAGCTTAGGAGCTAGCGTGGACACCGGGGAGCTGTTTTTT. Its translation is CASSLGASVDTGELFF.